The 14 T cell receptor beta chains reported below all come from one sample, sequenced in a study of neurological immune-mediated disorders. TCRdb re-derived calls from the 5' RACE reads in MiXCR, one entry per CDR3 protein. The table lists tens of thousands of distinct CDR3 sequences, about 6% of them singletons. What was sequenced was CD4+ T cells from blood. The receptors derive from a woman in her thirties or forties in good health.

This clonotype was counted at least ten times. The chain links TRBV28 to TRBJ2-3; 9 nucleotides agree with TRBD2. This CDR3 region has 16 residues. Germline loops: CDR1 MDHEN, CDR2 SYDVKM. J gave up 3 bases and V 4 bases, and 8 bases lay outside the gene matches. CDR3 residues: CASSSIAGEGTDTQYF. The CDR3 DNA is TGTGCCAGCAGTTCCATAGCGGGAGAGGGTACAGATACGCAGTATTTT.

This clonotype was observed many times. The chain is built from TRBV28 and TRBJ1-1; unclear D gene. Trimming removed 5 bases from V and 8 bases from J, with 24 bases in between. The germline gives CDR1 MDHEN, CDR2 SYDVKM. CDR3 size: 16 residues. CDR3 sequence: CASSPSPPPVVFEAFF. CDR3 DNA sequence: TGTGCCAGCAGTCCCTCCCCCCCACCGGTAGTGTTCGAAGCTTTCTTT.

This clonotype was recorded at least ten times. The CDR3 here is CSAAPPPVGTDTQYF. Here the CDR3 DNA reads TGCAGTGCCGCCCCACCCCCGGTGGGAACAGATACGCAGTATTTT. This chain joins TRBV20-1 and TRBJ2-3; D ambiguous. This CDR3 has 15 residues. The V gene lost 6 bases and the J gene lost 3 bases, with 19 bases spanning the gap. CDR1 and CDR2 from the germline V gene are DFQATT and SNEGSKA (reference sequence).

Ten or more counts support this clonotype. The chain uses TRBV28 and TRBJ2-5, with 8 bases lining up with TRBD1. This CDR3 region has 16 residues. Germline trimming cut 3 bases from V and 5 bases from J; bases unmatched to any gene: 11. The V gene's germline CDR1 is MDHEN and CDR2 SYDVKM. CDR3 protein: CASSFSGSGGLETQYF. CDR3 bases: TGTGCCAGCAGTTTTTCGGGTTCAGGGGGCCTGGAGACCCAGTACTTC.

Many counts were recorded for this clonotype. The chain couples TRBV3-1 to TRBJ2-1; D possibly corresponds to TRBD2 (6 bases). Germline values: CDR1 LGHDT, CDR2 YNNKEL (reference sequence). V lost 4 bases and J lost 14, with 18 bases in between. CDR3 size: 13 residues. CDR3 coding DNA: TGTGCCAGCAGCCCATTTGGCGGGACTGGGGAGTTCTTC. Translation gives CASSPFGGTGEFF.

This chain connects TRBV18 to TRBJ2-7; TRBD2 aligns across 10 bases. Trimming removed 5 bases from V and 0 bases from J; junction bases left unmatched: 19. CDR3 size: 20 residues. Germline V lookup: CDR1 KGHSH, CDR2 LQKENI. This CDR3 reads CASSAVPRVELAGISYEQYF. The CDR3 DNA sequence: TGTGCCAGCTCAGCCGTACCTCGCGTTGAACTAGCGGGGATCTCCTACGAGCAGTACTTC.

Many counts were recorded for this clonotype. This chain uses TRBV5-1 with TRBJ2-7; D remains ambiguous. The germline V and J ends were trimmed by 0 bases and 7 bases, with 5 bases remaining between them. The CDR3 covers 11 residues. Germline CDR1 is SGHRS and CDR2 is YFSETQ. DNA for the CDR3: TGCGCCAGCAGCTTGGACGGGGAGCAGTACTTC. Amino acids: CASSLDGEQYF.

This clonotype was counted ten times or more. This chain uses TRBV27 with TRBJ2-7; TRBD2 is a possible D gene (6 bases). V gave up 6 bases and J gave up 4 bases, with 13 bases separating them. Germline CDR1 MNHEY, CDR2 SMNVEV (reference sequence). The CDR3 has 13 amino acids. The CDR3 DNA reads TGTGCCAGCAGGGGACTCACGGGTTACGAGCAGTACTTC. Its translation is CASRGLTGYEQYF.

Ten or more counts support this clonotype. The chain has TRBV7-2 and TRBJ2-1; possibly TRBD2 for D (5 bases). The CDR3 extends over 14 amino acids. The V end lost 4 bases, the J end lost 6 bases, and 13 bases lay between the germline ends. CDR1 is SGHTA, CDR2 FQGNSA, per germline. The CDR3 nucleotides are TGTGCCAGCAGCTCCGGCCCGGGGATCAATGAGCAGTTCTTC. Its translation: CASSSGPGINEQFF.

This clonotype was counted at least ten times. This sequence joins TRBV28 and TRBJ1-2; no reliable D call. Per the germline V gene, CDR1 is MDHEN and CDR2 is SYDVKM. Trimming removed 5 bases from V and 0 bases from J, with 13 bases in between. The CDR3 is 15 amino acids. The CDR3 here is CASSPTDASNYGYTF. The CDR3 bases are TGTGCCAGCAGTCCAACCGACGCCTCTAACTATGGCTACACCTTC.

This clonotype came up many times. J is TRBJ1-5 and V is TRBV7-2; TRBD1 is a possible D gene (5 bases). This CDR3 region has 12 residues. V shed 1 base and J shed 15 bases, with 13 bases lying between them. The germline gives CDR1 SGHTA, CDR2 FQGNSA. The CDR3 here is CASSLGRDPSHF. In DNA, the CDR3 is TGTGCCAGCAGCTTAGGCAGGGACCCTTCGCATTTT.

This clonotype showed up many times. This rearrangement joins TRBV2 to TRBJ2-3, with D possibly matching TRBD2 (5 bases). The germline gives CDR1 SNHLY, CDR2 FYNNEI. This CDR3 is 14 amino acids long. Trimming left V 5 bases short and J 2 bases short, with 11 bases between. CDR3 in amino acids: CASSREQITDTQYF. CDR3 sequence (DNA): TGTGCCAGCAGTAGGGAGCAGATCACAGATACGCAGTATTTT.

Many counts were recorded for this clonotype. This chain joins TRBV29-1 and TRBJ1-1; 9 bases line up with TRBD1. The CDR3 has 15 amino acids. Germline trimming cut 6 bases from V and 0 bases from J; bases unmatched to any gene: 8. Germline V gene data show CDR1 as SQVTM and CDR2 as ANQGSEA. CDR3 sequence: CSVPGQGPMNTEAFF. Here the CDR3 DNA reads TGCAGCGTCCCGGGACAGGGACCAATGAACACTGAAGCTTTCTTT.

A few counts support this clonotype. The CDR3 DNA reads as TGTGCCAGCAGCTTAGCAGGGGCGAGCACAGATACGCAGTATTTT. It yields the protein CASSLAGASTDTQYF. The gene calls are TRBV11-2 and TRBJ2-3; tentatively, D is TRBD1 (6 bases). CDR1 is SGHAT and CDR2 is FQNNGV in the germline V gene. V lost 1 base, J lost 0 bases, and 8 bases lay in between. The CDR3 length is 15 residues.